The present TCR beta chain was sequenced within a study of Ad26.COV2.S vaccination and SARS-CoV-2 variants. The wider study: Of the COV1001 trial arms, the Ad26.COV2.S arm included the donor. Intramuscular Ad26.COV2.S at 5x10^10 or 1x10^11 viral particles. Study-wide results and caveats: Spike-specific TCR breadth in vaccine recipients exceeded that seen in placebo recipients. There was a possibility that the TCR breadth and depth analyses underestimated total T cell responses.

About this clone itself: Its antigen is undetermined.

Sequenced by immunoSEQ multiplex PCR; TCRdb stores in-frame clones only, minus some. The data show nearly 400,000 clones, with approximately 89% seen just once and over 1.5% held by the top ten. Treatment in this sample: roughly 20 received Ad26.COV2.S at low or high dose, single or two shots; five or six received placebo; per-sample allocation not given. Each sample was drawn 63 days after the first injection (of vaccine or placebo). The V gene lost 3 bases and the J gene lost 5 bases, with 7 bases spanning the gap. Germline CDR1 reads WNHNN; CDR2 reads SYGVQD (reference sequence). This CDR3 region has 12 residues.

This clonotype was sampled from a person aged 18-65 years who received the Ad26.COV2.S COVID-19 vaccine or a placebo. This sample comprised peripheral blood, obtained in a trial of Ad26.COV2.S vaccine versus placebo. The rearrangement links TRBV10-1 to TRBJ1-1, with D unresolved. In nucleotides, the CDR3 is TGCGCCAGCAGTGACTCTCCGACTGAAGCTTTCTTT. Translating gives CASSDSPTEAFF.